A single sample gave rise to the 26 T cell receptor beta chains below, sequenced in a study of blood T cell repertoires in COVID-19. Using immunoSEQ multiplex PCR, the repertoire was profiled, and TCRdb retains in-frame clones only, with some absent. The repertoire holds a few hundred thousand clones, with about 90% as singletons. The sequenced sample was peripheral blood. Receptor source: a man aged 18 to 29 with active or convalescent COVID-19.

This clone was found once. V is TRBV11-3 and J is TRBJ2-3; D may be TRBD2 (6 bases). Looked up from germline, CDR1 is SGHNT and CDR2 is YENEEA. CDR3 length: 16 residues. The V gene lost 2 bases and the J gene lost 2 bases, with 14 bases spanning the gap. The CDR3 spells CASSLPPGGVTDTQYF. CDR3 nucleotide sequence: TGTGCCAGCAGCTTACCCCCCGGCGGGGTCACAGATACGCAGTATTTT.

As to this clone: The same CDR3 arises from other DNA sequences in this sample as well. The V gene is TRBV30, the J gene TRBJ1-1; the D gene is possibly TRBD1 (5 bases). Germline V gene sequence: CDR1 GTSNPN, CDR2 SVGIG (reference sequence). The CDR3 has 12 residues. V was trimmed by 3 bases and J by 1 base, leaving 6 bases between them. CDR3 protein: CAWRGQNTEAFF. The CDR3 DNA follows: TGTGCCTGGAGAGGACAGAACACTGAAGCTTTCTTT.

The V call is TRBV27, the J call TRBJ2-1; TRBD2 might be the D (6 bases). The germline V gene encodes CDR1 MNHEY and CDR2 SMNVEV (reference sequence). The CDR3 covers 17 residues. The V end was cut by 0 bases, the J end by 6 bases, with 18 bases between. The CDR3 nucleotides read TGTGCCAGCAGTTTATCCTCCTGGGGGGAGAGTCCCAATGAGCAGTTCTTC. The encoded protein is CASSLSSWGESPNEQFF.

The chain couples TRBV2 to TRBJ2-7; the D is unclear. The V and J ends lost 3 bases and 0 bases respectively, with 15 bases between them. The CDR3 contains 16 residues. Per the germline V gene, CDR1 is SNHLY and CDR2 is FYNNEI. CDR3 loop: CASSDFLPPSSYEQYF. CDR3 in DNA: TGTGCCAGCAGTGACTTCTTACCACCGAGCTCCTACGAGCAGTACTTC.

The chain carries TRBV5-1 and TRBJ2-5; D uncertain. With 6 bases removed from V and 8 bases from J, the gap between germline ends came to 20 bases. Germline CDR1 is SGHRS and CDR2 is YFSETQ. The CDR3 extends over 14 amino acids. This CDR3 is CASTTQTGQSTQYF. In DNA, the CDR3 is TGCGCCAGCACCACCCAGACGGGTCAGAGCACCCAGTACTTC.

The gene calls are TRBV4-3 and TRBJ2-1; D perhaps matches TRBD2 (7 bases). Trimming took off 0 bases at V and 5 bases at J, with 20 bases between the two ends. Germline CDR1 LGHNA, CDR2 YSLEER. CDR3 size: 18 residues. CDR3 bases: TGCGCCAGCAGCCAAGATCGGGGGGCGGAAGGGATAAACAATGAGCAGTTCTTC. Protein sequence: CASSQDRGAEGINNEQFF.

CDR3 bases: TGTGCCAGCAGTGACCAAGGGCAGGGCGTAAGTCAGCCCCAGCATTTT. Its translation is CASSDQGQGVSQPQHF. The rearrangement links TRBV6-1 to TRBJ1-5, with D possibly matching TRBD1 (5 bases). The V gene's germline CDR1 is MNHNS and CDR2 SASEGT. The CDR3 consists of 16 residues. V was shortened by 3 bases and J by 6 bases, with 18 bases between the two germline ends.

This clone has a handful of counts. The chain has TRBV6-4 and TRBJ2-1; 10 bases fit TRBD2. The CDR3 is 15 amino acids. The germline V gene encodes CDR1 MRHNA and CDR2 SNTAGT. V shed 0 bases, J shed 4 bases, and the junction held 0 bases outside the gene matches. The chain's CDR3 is CASSDSAGGYNEQFF. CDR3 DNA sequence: TGTGCCAGCAGTGACTCAGCGGGGGGGTACAATGAGCAGTTCTTC.

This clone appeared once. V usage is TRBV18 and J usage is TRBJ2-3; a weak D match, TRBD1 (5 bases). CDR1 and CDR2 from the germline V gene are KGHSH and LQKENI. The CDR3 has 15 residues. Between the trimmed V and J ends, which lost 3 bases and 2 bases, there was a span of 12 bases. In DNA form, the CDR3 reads TGTGCCAGCTCACCCCCGGACAAGGACACAGATACGCAGTATTTT. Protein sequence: CASSPPDKDTDTQYF.

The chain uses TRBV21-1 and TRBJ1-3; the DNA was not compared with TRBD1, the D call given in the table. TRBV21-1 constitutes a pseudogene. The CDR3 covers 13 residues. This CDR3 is CASSSNSGNTIYF. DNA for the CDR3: TGTGCCAGCAGCTCCAATTCTGGAAACACCATATATTTT.

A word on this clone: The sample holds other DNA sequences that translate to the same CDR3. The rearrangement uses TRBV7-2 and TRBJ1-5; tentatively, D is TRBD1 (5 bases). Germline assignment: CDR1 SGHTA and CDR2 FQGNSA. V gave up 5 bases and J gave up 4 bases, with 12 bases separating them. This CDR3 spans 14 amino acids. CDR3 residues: CASSPQGSNQPQHF. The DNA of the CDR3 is TGTGCCAGCAGCCCCCAGGGATCGAATCAGCCCCAGCATTTT.

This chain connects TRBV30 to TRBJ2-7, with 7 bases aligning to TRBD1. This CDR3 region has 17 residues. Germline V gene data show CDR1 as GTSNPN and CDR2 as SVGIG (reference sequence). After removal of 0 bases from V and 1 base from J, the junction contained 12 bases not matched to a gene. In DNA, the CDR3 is TGTGCCTGGAGTGTACAGGGACAGAAAGGGCGTTCCTACGAGCAGTACTTC. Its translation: CAWSVQGQKGRSYEQYF.

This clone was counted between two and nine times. The CDR3: CASSRQGANQETQYF. CDR3 nucleotides: TGTGCCAGTAGTAGGCAGGGGGCAAACCAAGAGACCCAGTACTTC. The V call is TRBV19, the J call TRBJ2-5; 8 positions agree with TRBD1. The CDR3 is 15 residues long. Germline values: CDR1 LNHDA, CDR2 SQIVND (reference sequence). V lost 4 bases, J lost 0 bases, and 4 bases stayed unmatched.

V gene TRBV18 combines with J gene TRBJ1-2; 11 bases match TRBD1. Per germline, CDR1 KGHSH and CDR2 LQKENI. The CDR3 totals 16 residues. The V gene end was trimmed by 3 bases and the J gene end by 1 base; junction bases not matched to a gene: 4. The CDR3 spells CASSPRDRGINYGYTF. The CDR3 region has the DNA TGTGCCAGCTCACCCAGGGACAGGGGGATTAACTATGGCTACACCTTC.

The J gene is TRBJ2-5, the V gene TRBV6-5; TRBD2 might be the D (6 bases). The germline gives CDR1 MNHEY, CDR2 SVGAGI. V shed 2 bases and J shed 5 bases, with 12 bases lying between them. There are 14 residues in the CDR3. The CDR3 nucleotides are TGTGCCAGCAGTTACGGGACTGTCTCCGAGACCCAGTACTTC. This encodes CASSYGTVSETQYF.

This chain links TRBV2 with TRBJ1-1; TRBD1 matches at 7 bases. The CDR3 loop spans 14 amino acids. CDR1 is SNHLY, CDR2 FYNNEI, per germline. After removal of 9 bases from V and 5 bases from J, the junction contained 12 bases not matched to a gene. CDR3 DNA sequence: TGTGCCAGTTCGTCACAGGGGCCCTTAACTGAAGCTTTCTTT. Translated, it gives CASSSQGPLTEAFF.

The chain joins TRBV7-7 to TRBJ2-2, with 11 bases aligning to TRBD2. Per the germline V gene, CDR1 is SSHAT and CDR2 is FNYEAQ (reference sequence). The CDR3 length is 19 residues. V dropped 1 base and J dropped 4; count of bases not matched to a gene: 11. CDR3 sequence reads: CASSLGPSTSGESTGELFF. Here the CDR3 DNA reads TGTGCCAGCAGCTTAGGACCCTCGACTAGCGGGGAGTCCACCGGGGAGCTGTTTTTT.

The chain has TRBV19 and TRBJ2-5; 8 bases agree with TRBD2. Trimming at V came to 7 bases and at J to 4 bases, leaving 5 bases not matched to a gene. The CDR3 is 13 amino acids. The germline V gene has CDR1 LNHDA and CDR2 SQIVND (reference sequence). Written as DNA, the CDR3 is TGTGCCAGTATGAGCGGGAGTGGAGAGACCCAGTACTTC. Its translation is CASMSGSGETQYF.

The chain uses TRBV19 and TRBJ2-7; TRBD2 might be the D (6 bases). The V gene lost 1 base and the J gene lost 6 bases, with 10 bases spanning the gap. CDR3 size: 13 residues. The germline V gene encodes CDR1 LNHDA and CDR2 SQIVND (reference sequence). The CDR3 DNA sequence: TGTGCCAGTAGTATAGGGGAGACTAGCGAGCAGTACTTC. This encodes CASSIGETSEQYF. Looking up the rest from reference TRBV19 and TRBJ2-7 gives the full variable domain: DGGITQSPKYLFRKEGQNVTLSCEQNLNHDAMYWYRQDPGQGLRLIYYSQIVNDFQKGDIAEGYSVSREKKESFPLTVTSAQKNPTAFYLCASSIGETSEQYFGPGTRLTVT.

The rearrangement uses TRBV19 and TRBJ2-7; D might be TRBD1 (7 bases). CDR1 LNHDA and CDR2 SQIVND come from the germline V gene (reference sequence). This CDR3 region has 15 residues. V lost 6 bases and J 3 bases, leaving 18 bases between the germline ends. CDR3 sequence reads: CASSDRVGGGYEQYF. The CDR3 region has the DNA TGTGCCAGTAGCGACAGGGTGGGGGGCGGCTACGAGCAGTACTTC.

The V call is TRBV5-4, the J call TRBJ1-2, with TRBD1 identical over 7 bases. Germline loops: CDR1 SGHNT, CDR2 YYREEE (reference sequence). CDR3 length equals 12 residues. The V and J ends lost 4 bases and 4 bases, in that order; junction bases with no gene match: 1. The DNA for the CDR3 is TGTGCCAGCAGCAGGGACAGCTATGGCTACACCTTC. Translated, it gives CASSRDSYGYTF.

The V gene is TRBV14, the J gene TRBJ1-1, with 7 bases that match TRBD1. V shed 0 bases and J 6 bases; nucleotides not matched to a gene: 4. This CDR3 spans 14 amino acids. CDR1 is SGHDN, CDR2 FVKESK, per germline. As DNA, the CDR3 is TGTGCCAGCAGCCAAGATGGAGGGGGCGCTGAAGCTTTCTTT. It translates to CASSQDGGGAEAFF.

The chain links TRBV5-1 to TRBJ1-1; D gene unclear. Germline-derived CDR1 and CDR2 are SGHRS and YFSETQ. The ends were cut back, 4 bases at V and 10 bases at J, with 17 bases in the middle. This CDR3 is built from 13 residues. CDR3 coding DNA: TGCGCCAGCAGCCCCCTAAAGGCAGCGGGAGCTTTCTTT. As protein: CASSPLKAAGAFF. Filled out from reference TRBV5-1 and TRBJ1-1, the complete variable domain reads KAGVTQTPRYLIKTRGQQVTLSCSPISGHRSVSWYQQTPGQGLQFLFEYFSETQRNKGNFPGRFSGRQFSNSRSEMNVSTLELGDSALYLCASSPLKAAGAFFGQGTRLTVV.

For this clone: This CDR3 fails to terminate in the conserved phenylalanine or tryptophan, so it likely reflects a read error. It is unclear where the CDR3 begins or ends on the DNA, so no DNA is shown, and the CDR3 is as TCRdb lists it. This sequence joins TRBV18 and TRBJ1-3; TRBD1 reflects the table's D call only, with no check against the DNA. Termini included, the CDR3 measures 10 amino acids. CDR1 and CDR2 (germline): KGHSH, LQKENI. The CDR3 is CASSPGQGPA.

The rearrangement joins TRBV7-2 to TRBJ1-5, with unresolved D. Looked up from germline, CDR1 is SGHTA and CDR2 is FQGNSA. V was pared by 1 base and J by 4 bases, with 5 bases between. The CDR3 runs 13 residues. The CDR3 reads CASSLGLNQPQHF. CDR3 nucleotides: TGTGCCAGCAGCTTAGGGCTGAATCAGCCCCAGCATTTT.

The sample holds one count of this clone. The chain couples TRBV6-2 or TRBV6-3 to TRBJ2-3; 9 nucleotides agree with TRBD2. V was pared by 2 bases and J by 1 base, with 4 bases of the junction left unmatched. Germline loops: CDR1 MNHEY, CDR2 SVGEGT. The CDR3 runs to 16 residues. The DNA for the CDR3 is TGTGCCAGCAGTTACCCGAGGACTAGCGGCACAGATACGCAGTATTTT. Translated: CASSYPRTSGTDTQYF.